The sequence of this T cell receptor beta chain was determined in a study of a mutant IDH1 vaccine in newly diagnosed glioma (dated by TCRdb to 2020 to 2022). In terms of the full investigation: Vaccination started 4-6 weeks after radiotherapy alone, or was given together with temozolomide cycles in the groups whose treatment included chemotherapy. Of the roughly 31 treated patients, approximately 62% were male and about 40% were female, and the mean age was 40.4 years. Prior to enrollment, patients had been given standard therapy consisting of radiotherapy alone, temozolomide alone, or radiochemotherapy with temozolomide, with the combination given to most patients. The week-35 safety follow-up was designated visit V12, and the week-47 end of study was designated visit V13. Six visits were used for peripheral blood collection: V03 (baseline), V05, V07, V10, V12 and V13. For exploratory analyses, about two dozen treated patients had longitudinal TCRB deep sequencing done wherever samples were available. Broad study findings and their caveats: The authors stated that sample limitations prevented analyses of patient blood samples from being reproduced. Vaccine-induced immune responses across multiple MHC alleles were detected in over 85% of patients. PBMC samples for TCRB deep sequencing were selected based on availability. Pseudoprogression appeared unrelated to alterations in the top peripheral T cell clonotypes detected by TCRB sequencing.

The germline V gene encodes CDR1 LNHDA and CDR2 SQIVND (reference sequence). V is pared back by 10 bases and J by 2 bases, with 15 bases lying between the germline termini. The CDR3 has 13 amino acids, counting the end cysteine and phenylalanine. Only the CDR3 part of the read is kept: 39 bases, read in frame from the first base. The time point tag for this specimen amounts to: week 47, end of study. A 20-mer mutant IDH1 peptide at 300 micrograms in Montanide made up each vaccine dose, which was injected subcutaneously together with topical imiquimod. Across visits V03 through V10, patients got a total of eight vaccinations, given in weeks 1, 3, 5, 7, 11, 15, 19 and 23. Donors had newly diagnosed WHO grade 3 or 4 IDH1-mutant astrocytomas with loss of nuclear ATRX. The samples were drawn from NOA16, a multicentre, single-arm, open-label phase I trial in Germany that tested a mutant IDH1 peptide vaccine in humans for the first time. The DNeasy Blood and Tissue Kit was used to extract genomic DNA from EDTA blood for TCRB sequencing.

The protocol used for the library was the immunoSEQ multiplex PCR assay. The hsTCRB Kit was used according to the manufacturer's protocol to amplify rearranged TCR beta chain sequences. An Illumina MiSeq was used to sequence the TCRB libraries. The source study handled its data this way. The kit vendor's proprietary platform handled demultiplexing, trimming and gene mapping. Not all clones reach the TCRdb copy of this immuneACCESS table, which keeps in-frame sequences only. Checked studies attribute under half of the gap to unresolved V genes and leave the rest unexplained. That table is the source of V, J and clone size, and D and trimming were worked out from the DNA. The sample table contains about 83,000 clones; only one count was recorded for around four fifths of them. The top ten clonotypes cover around 5% of the sample. With respect to this clone: Its target antigen remains unknown. Base qualities are not at hand, and no much larger clone is one base apart.

This clonotype was sampled from a middle-aged man with glioma. The rearranged segments are TRBV19 and TRBJ2-7; matching of 6 bases hints at TRBD1 as the D gene. Sequences were derived from PBMCs, sampled from a glioma patient whose treatment included an IDH1 peptide vaccine. The DNA sequence follows: TGTGCCACCTCCATAGGGGGAACCTACGAGCAGTACTTC. This translates into CATSIGGTYEQYF.